The 5 T cell receptor beta chains listed next were all sequenced from one sample in a study of T cell changes during pregnancy in multiple sclerosis. Libraries were prepared by immunoSEQ multiplex PCR; TCRdb keeps only in-frame clonotypes and omits some of them. Among about 44,000 clones listed, 95% to 96% were seen once. Sequences were derived from peripheral blood, sampled in the second trimester of pregnancy. The receptors were sampled from a female donor with multiple sclerosis, enrolled in a pregnancy study.

The rearrangement links TRBV27 to TRBJ2-1, with D possibly being TRBD2 (6 bases). Germline lookup yields CDR1 MNHEY and CDR2 SMNVEV (reference sequence). V was shortened by 5 bases and J by 0 bases, with 14 bases between the two germline ends. The CDR3 length is 16 residues. In nucleotides, the CDR3 is TGTGCCAGCAGTCCAGAAGCGGGCCACTCCTACAATGAGCAGTTCTTC. It encodes CASSPEAGHSYNEQFF.

In its sample, this clone was seen a few times. The chain recombines TRBV11-2 with TRBJ2-7; TRBD2 aligns across 7 bases. This CDR3 has 13 residues. The germline gives CDR1 SGHAT, CDR2 FQNNGV. Germline trimming cut 1 base from V and 3 bases from J; bases unmatched to any gene: 0. CDR3: CASSLGGGYEQYF. CDR3 sequence (DNA): TGTGCCAGCAGCTTAGGGGGGGGCTACGAGCAGTACTTC. Supplemented by reference TRBV11-2 and TRBJ2-7, the full variable domain reads EAGVAQSPRYKIIEKRQSVAFWCNPISGHATLYWYQQILGQGPKLLIQFQNNGVVDDSQLPKDRFSAERLKGVDSTLKIQPAKLEDSAVYLCASSLGGGYEQYFGPGTRLTVT.

The chain couples TRBV14 to TRBJ1-1, with a weak D call TRBD1 (5 bases). With 5 bases removed from V and 3 bases from J, the gap between germline ends came to 10 bases. CDR1 SGHDN and CDR2 FVKESK come from the germline V gene. The CDR3 is 13 amino acids. The CDR3 loop is CASSSGWDTEAFF. The CDR3 DNA sequence: TGTGCCAGCAGCTCAGGGTGGGACACTGAAGCTTTCTTT.

The V gene is TRBV7-3, the J gene TRBJ2-3; 12 bases map to TRBD2. Germline V gene sequence: CDR1 SGHTA, CDR2 FQGTGA. This CDR3 spans 16 amino acids. The V and J ends lost 5 bases and 5 bases, in that order; junction bases with no gene match: 8. In nucleotides, the CDR3 is TGTGCCAGCAGCCTCCGGACTAGCGGGAAAGTAGATACGCAGTATTTT. It translates to CASSLRTSGKVDTQYF.

This chain joins TRBV9 and TRBJ2-6; 7 bases agree with TRBD2. Germline CDR1 reads SGDLS; CDR2 reads YYNGEE. The V gene end was trimmed by 5 bases and the J gene end by 3 bases; junction bases not matched to a gene: 5. The CDR3 sequence is 15 residues long. The CDR3 reads CASSVPGGGANVLTF. The CDR3 DNA follows: TGTGCCAGCAGTGTCCCGGGGGGTGGGGCCAACGTCCTGACTTTC. Variable domain in full (rest from reference TRBV9 and TRBJ2-6): DSGVTQTPKHLITATGQRVTLRCSPRSGDLSVYWYQQSLDQGLQFLIQYYNGEERAKGNILERFSAQQFPDLHSELNLSSLELGDSALYFCASSVPGGGANVLTFGAGSRLTVL.